This TCR beta chain was found in a study of blood T cell repertoires in COVID-19 (dated by TCRdb to about 2020). Background for the entire study: Collaborator samples came from the United States, Italy and Spain and covered acute and convalescent phases of COVID-19. The material from the prospective study consisted of cDNA or gDNA derived from T cells, B-cell-depleted T cells, or PBMCs. The dataset comprised deeply sampled blood TCRbeta repertoires from subjects exposed to, actively infected with, or recovered from COVID-19. The repertoires were released in a freely available public database intended as a resource for research on the immune response to SARS-CoV-2. Samples came from the ongoing ImmuneRACE study (first 160 participants) plus 1,254 subjects from 6 global collaborators. Nearly every sample came with metadata listing a de-identified subject ID, COVID-19 status, age in years and sex. Where available, HLA class I and class II types were taken from metadata supplied by the sample provider and were not determined by assay-based typing.

The collaborating institutions used their own protocols to collect whole blood in K2EDTA tubes. Collaborator samples were shipped for TCRbeta analysis as frozen whole blood, isolated PBMCs, or DNA extracted from either sample type. Points on this clone: The antigen this receptor binds is unknown. The record has no base qualities; no much larger clone is one base away.

Summary of the overall study and its limitations: How much clinical and demographic metadata was included differed by source and by participant, and the metadata was provided uncurated.

TCRbeta CDR3 regions were amplified from genomic DNA using the immunoSEQ Assay, a bias-controlled multiplex PCR. The study's processing was this. Nucleated cell counts per sample were estimated from amplification of reference gene primers within the assay. To quantify the absolute abundance of each unique TCRbeta CDR3 rearrangement, sequence reads were collapsed and filtered. For each sample, productive Simpson clonality was calculated as the square root of Simpson's diversity index across productive rearrangements. Sourced from immuneACCESS, this table was stored by TCRdb with only in-frame sequences that have V and J called. A share of the clones is absent; for the studies checked, an unresolved V gene accounts for under half, and the remainder has no known explanation. V, J and clone size are those of that table, while D and trimming were read from the DNA. The sample profile shows tens of thousands of clones; roughly 90% of them were found once. Clones ranked in the top ten supply about 5.6% of the sample.

CDR1 and CDR2 are drawn from the germline V gene: ENHRY, SYGVKD. The CDR3 goes from the cysteine to the phenylalanine over 17 residues. Left in the record is the CDR3 DNA by itself, 51 bases read in frame from the first base. At the junction V is shortened by 8 bases and J by 8 bases; bases outside the gene matches: 19. The receptor chain draws on TRBV10-3 and TRBJ2-2, with 8 bases in between that match TRBD2. Sequenced input: peripheral blood. The receptor was isolated from a man between 60 and 70 years old with active COVID-19. The CDR3 region reads CAIWDGPRGGASGELFF. The sequenced DNA: TGTGCCATCTGGGACGGGCCTCGGGGGGGGGCCTCGGGGGAGCTGTTTTTT.